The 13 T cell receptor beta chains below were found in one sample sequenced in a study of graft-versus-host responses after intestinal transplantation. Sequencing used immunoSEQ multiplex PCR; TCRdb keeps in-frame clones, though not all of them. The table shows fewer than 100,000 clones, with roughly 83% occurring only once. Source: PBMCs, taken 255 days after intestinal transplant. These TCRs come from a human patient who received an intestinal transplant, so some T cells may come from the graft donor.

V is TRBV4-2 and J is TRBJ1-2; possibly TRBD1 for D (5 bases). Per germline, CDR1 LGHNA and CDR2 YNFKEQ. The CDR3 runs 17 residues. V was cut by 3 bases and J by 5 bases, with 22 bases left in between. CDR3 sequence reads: CASSQLLEGRRLYGYTF. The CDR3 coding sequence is TGTGCCAGCAGCCAGCTTTTGGAGGGGAGAAGATTGTATGGCTACACCTTC.

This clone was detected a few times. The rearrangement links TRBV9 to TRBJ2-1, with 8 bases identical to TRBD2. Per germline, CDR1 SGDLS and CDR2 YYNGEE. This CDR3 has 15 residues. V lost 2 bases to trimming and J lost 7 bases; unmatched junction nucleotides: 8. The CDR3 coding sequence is TGTGCCAGCAGCGTCATAGCGGGACCTACTAATGAGCAGTTCTTC. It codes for CASSVIAGPTNEQFF.

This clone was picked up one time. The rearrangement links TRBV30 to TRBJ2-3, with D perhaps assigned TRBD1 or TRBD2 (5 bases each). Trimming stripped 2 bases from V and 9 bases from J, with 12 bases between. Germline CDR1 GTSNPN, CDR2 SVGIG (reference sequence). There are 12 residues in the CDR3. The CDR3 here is CAWSMGTGTQYF. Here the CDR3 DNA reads TGTGCCTGGAGTATGGGGACGGGGACGCAGTATTTT.

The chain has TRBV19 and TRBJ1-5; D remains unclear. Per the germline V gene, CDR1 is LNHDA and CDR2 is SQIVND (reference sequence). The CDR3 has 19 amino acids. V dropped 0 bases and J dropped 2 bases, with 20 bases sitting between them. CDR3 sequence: CASSIDLEGGDPGNQPQHF. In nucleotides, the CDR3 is TGTGCCAGTAGTATAGATTTGGAGGGTGGAGACCCCGGCAATCAGCCCCAGCATTTT.

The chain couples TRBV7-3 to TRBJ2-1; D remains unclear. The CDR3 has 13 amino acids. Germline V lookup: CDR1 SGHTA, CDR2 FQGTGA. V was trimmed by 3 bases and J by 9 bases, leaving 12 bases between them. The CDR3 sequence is CASSLVPLGEQFF. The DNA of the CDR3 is TGTGCCAGCAGCTTGGTTCCCCTTGGTGAGCAGTTCTTC. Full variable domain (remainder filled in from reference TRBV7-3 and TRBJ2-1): GAGVSQTPSNKVTEKGKYVELRCDPISGHTALYWYRQSLGQGPEFLIYFQGTGAADDSGLPNDRFFAVRPEGSVSTLKIQRTERGDSAVYLCASSLVPLGEQFFGPGTRLTVL.

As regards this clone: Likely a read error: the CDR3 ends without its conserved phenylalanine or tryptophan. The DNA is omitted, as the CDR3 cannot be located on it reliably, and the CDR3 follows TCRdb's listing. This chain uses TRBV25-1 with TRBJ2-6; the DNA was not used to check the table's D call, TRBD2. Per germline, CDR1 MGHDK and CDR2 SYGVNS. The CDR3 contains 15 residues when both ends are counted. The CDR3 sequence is CASSLARELDKVGPI.

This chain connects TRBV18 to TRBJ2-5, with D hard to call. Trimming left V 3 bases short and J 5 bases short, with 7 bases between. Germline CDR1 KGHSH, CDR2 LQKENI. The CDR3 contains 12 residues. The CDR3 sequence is CASSPVMETQYF. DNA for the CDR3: TGTGCCAGCTCACCCGTGATGGAGACCCAGTACTTC.

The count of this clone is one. As DNA, the CDR3 is TGTGCCAGCAGCTTAAGATCGGGGCACAAAAACATTCAGTACTTC. Residues: CASSLRSGHKNIQYF. The rearrangement joins TRBV13 to TRBJ2-4, with D tentatively TRBD1 or TRBD2 (5 bases each). This CDR3 has 15 amino acids. V dropped 2 bases and J dropped 3 bases, with 11 bases sitting between them. The germline V gene encodes CDR1 PRHDT and CDR2 FYEKMQ (reference sequence).

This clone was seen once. CDR3 region: CASSPPGGTDTQYF. The CDR3 DNA reads TGTGCCAGCTCACCACCGGGAGGCACAGATACGCAGTATTTT. The V gene is TRBV18, the J gene TRBJ2-3; D is possibly TRBD2 (5 bases). This CDR3 has 14 residues. The V and J ends lost 0 bases and 1 base respectively, with 5 bases between them. The germline CDR1 and CDR2 sequences are KGHSH and LQKENI.

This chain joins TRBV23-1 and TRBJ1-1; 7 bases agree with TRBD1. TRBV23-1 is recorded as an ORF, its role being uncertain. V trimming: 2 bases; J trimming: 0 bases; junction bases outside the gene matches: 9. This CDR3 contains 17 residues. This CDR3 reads CASSQTLVGTVNTEAFF. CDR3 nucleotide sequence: TGCGCCAGCAGTCAAACCCTTGTCGGGACAGTGAACACTGAAGCTTTCTTT.

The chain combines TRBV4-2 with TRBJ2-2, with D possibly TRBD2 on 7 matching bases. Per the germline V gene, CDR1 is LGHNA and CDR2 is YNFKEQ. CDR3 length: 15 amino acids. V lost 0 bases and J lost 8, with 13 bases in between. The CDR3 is CASSQEARGQGELFF. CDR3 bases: TGTGCCAGCAGCCAAGAGGCGCGGGGGCAGGGGGAGCTGTTTTTT.

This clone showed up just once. The CDR3 region has the DNA TGTGCCAGCCCGATCCCGGACAGGGTACACGGGGAGCTGTTTTTT. Protein sequence: CASPIPDRVHGELFF. This chain uses TRBV7-8 with TRBJ2-2, with 8 bases matching TRBD1. The CDR3 contains 15 residues. Germline assignment: CDR1 SGHVS and CDR2 FQNEAQ. V lost 8 bases, J lost 7 bases, and 12 bases stayed unmatched.

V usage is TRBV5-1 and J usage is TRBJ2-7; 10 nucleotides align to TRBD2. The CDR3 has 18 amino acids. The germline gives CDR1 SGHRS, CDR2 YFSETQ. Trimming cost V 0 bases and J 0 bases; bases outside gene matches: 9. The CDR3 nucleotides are TGCGCCAGCAGCTTGGACCCTAGCGGGAGAGGGGGCTCCTACGAGCAGTACTTC. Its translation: CASSLDPSGRGGSYEQYF.